The 10 T cell receptor beta chains presented below share a single source sample, sequenced in a study of T-cell reconstitution after alpha-beta-depleted transplantation in children (TCRdb year 2016). The label giving this sample's treatment or condition can be read as: allogeneic hematopoietic cell transplantation with graft depleted of TCRalphabeta T cells and CD19 B cells. Libraries were prepared through PCR. TCRdb lists the instrument as Illumina HiSeq 2500. Molecular barcoding was employed in the preparation of TCR libraries, with unique molecular identifiers being used to normalize TCRbeta repertoire quantification. The raw public reads went through TCRdb reprocessing: fastp at Q25, MiXCR clone calling, in-frame beta chains kept. When rows share a CDR3 protein, they turn into one entry using the most common DNA and genes. The sample table lists about 300,000 distinct CDR3 sequences, around 9.1% of them with a count of one. 7% to 9.5% of the sample goes to the ten largest clones.

The input for sequencing was PBMCs, taken before TCRalphabeta/CD19-depleted stem cell transplant. Every receptor here comes from a boy younger than two with acute myeloid leukemia, due to receive a stem cell transplant.

The chain joins TRBV6-1 to TRBJ2-7, with D perhaps TRBD1 (6 bases). The CDR3 is 14 residues long. Germline lookup yields CDR1 MNHNS and CDR2 SASEGT. Deletions cut 10 bases from V and 4 bases from J, with 20 bases between. Written as DNA, the CDR3 is TGTGCCATTACAGCGGAACAGGGCCTTTACGAGCAGTACTTC. Translating gives CAITAEQGLYEQYF.

This clonotype was seen a handful of times. The chain links TRBV27 to TRBJ2-1; D gene ambiguous. Germline V gives CDR1 MNHEY, CDR2 SMNVEV (reference sequence). The CDR3 is made up of 15 amino acids. The V and J ends lost 2 bases and 10 bases respectively, with 18 bases between them. The CDR3 region has the DNA TGTGCCAGCAGTTTACCCTCCAGTACACCGGAGGAGCAGTTCTTC. Translated, it gives CASSLPSSTPEEQFF.

This clonotype has at least ten counts. The rearrangement joins TRBV28 to TRBJ2-5; weak D call: TRBD2 (6 bases). Germline V gene data show CDR1 as MDHEN and CDR2 as SYDVKM. V lost 3 bases and J lost 2, with 13 bases in between. The CDR3 totals 15 residues. The CDR3 DNA sequence: TGTGCCAGCAGTTTGCCGGGGGTAAAGCAAGAGACCCAGTACTTC. Protein product: CASSLPGVKQETQYF.

There are many counts of this clonotype. The chain couples TRBV18 to TRBJ2-3; a weak D match, TRBD2 (6 bases). The CDR3 is 14 amino acids. Deletions cut 1 base from V and 1 base from J, with 6 bases between. Germline values: CDR1 KGHSH, CDR2 LQKENI. The CDR3 DNA is TGTGCCAGCTCACCACTAGCGGGCACAGATACGCAGTATTTT. Amino acids: CASSPLAGTDTQYF.

Concerning this clonotype: A much larger clone differs by one base, so this may be a read error. The rearrangement uses TRBV28 and TRBJ1-1; D is undetermined. V was clipped by 6 bases and J by 11 bases, with 13 bases between them. From germline, CDR1 is MDHEN and CDR2 SYDVKM. The CDR3 sequence is 11 residues long. CDR3 amino acids: CASSNPVGAFF. CDR3 sequence (DNA): TGTGCCAGCAGCAACCCTGTCGGGGCTTTCTTT.

This clonotype was seen at least ten times. V usage is TRBV5-5 and J usage is TRBJ2-4, with a weak D call TRBD1 (5 bases). The CDR3 consists of 15 residues. Germline V gene sequence: CDR1 SGHKS, CDR2 YYEKEE (reference sequence). Trimming pared 2 bases from V and 1 base from J, leaving 10 bases between. In DNA, the CDR3 is TGTGCCAGCAGCTTAGGACAATTTGCCAAAAACATTCAGTACTTC. Protein sequence: CASSLGQFAKNIQYF.

The rearrangement joins TRBV7-9 to TRBJ1-2; D possibly corresponds to TRBD1 (5 bases). The V gene lost 5 bases and the J gene lost 4 bases, with 8 bases spanning the gap. The CDR3 is made up of 12 amino acids. In germline, CDR1 is SEHNR, CDR2 FQNEAQ (reference sequence). CDR3: CASSPGAYGYTF. The DNA of the CDR3 is TGTGCCAGCAGCCCCGGGGCCTATGGCTACACCTTC.

This clonotype was recorded many times. The chain is built from TRBV7-3 and TRBJ2-3; D gene ambiguous. Trimming cost V 3 bases and J 4 bases, with 8 bases left between them. CDR3 length: 13 amino acids. In germline, CDR1 is SGHTA, CDR2 FQGTGA. Written as DNA, the CDR3 is TGTGCCAGCAGCTTGTCCGGACCAGATACGCAGTATTTT. It is translated as CASSLSGPDTQYF. Full variable domain (rest looked up from reference TRBV7-3 and TRBJ2-3): GAGVSQTPSNKVTEKGKYVELRCDPISGHTALYWYRQSLGQGPEFLIYFQGTGAADDSGLPNDRFFAVRPEGSVSTLKIQRTERGDSAVYLCASSLSGPDTQYFGPGTRLTVL.

As regards this clonotype: Because the CDR3 is missing its conserved closing phenylalanine or tryptophan, this is likely a read error. This sequence joins TRBV27 and TRBJ1-1, with D unclear. The germline V and J ends were trimmed by 2 bases and 0 bases, with 4 bases remaining between them. In germline, CDR1 is MNHEY, CDR2 SMNVEV (reference sequence). There are 13 residues in the CDR3. CDR3 in DNA: TGTGCCAGCAGTTTAGGTATGAACACTGAAGCTTTCCTT. It codes for CASSLGMNTEAFL.

This clonotype has a count of ten or more. The chain recombines TRBV5-5 with TRBJ2-6; the D gene is possibly TRBD2 (6 bases). V lost 0 bases to trimming and J lost 0 bases, with 7 bases between them. The CDR3 covers 16 residues. Germline lookup yields CDR1 SGHKS and CDR2 YYEKEE (reference sequence). The CDR3 DNA reads as TGTGCCAGCAGCTTGGCGGGGGTCTCTGGGGCCAACGTCCTGACTTTC. It encodes CASSLAGVSGANVLTF.